This TCR beta chain was sequenced in a study of shared clonotypes between healthy human individuals. Concerning this clone itself: Its target is unknown. Other DNA sequences from this sample encode an identical CDR3 as well.

Sequencing was performed with immunoSEQ multiplex PCR; in TCRdb, only in-frame clones are kept and a portion is missing. This sample carries some 2.3 million clones, approximately 95% of them seen once, and the ten largest clones take 0.39%. J was trimmed by 1 base and V by 4 bases; bases with no gene match: 3. The CDR3 is 16 amino acids. Germline assignment: CDR1 SGHRS and CDR2 YFSETQ. Study results and limitations: For sorted subsets, rarefaction showed incomplete sequencing despite large depth.

The receptor's source is a man aged 18-30 years in good health. Some clones in this sample may be carry-over from other donors' samples. Sample: naive CD4+ T cells from PBMCs. Stated subset: CD45RA+ positively selected. J is TRBJ2-1 and V is TRBV5-1; 12 nucleotides match TRBD2. For the CDR3, the DNA is TGCGCCAGCAGCCTTACTAGCGGGAGGTCCTACAATGAGCAGTTCTTC. It yields the protein CASSLTSGRSYNEQFF.